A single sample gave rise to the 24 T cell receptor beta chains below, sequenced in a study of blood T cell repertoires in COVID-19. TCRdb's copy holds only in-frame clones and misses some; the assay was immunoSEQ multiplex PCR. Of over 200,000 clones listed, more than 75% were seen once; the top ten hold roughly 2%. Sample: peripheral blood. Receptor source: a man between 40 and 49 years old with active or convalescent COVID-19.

In DNA form, the CDR3 reads TGTGCCAGTACGCGGGGGGCCGACCCAGCGACGCAGTATTTT. Translation gives CASTRGADPATQYF. The gene calls are TRBV11-2 and TRBJ2-3, with 8 positions matching TRBD2. Germline CDR1 reads SGHAT; CDR2 reads FQNNGV. CDR3 size: 14 residues. V gave up 9 bases and J gave up 9 bases; unmatched junction bases: 14.

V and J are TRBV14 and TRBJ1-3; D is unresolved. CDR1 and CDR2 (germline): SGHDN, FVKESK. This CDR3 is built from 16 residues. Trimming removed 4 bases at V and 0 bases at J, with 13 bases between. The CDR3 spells CASSRGGQISGNTIYF. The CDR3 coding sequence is TGTGCCAGCAGCCGGGGAGGGCAGATCTCTGGAAACACCATATATTTT.

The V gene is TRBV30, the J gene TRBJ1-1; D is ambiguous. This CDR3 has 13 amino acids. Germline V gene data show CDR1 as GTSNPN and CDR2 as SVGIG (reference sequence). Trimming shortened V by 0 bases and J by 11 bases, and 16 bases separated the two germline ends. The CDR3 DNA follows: TGTGCCTGGAGTGTAATAGGAGGCTCTGGGGCTTTCTTT. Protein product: CAWSVIGGSGAFF.

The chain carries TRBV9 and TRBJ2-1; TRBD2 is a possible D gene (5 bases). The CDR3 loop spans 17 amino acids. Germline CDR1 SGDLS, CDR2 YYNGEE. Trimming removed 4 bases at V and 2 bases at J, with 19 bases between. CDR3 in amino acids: CASSPPLGRAPYNEQFF. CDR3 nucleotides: TGTGCCAGCAGCCCCCCCCTTGGGCGGGCCCCCTACAATGAGCAGTTCTTC.

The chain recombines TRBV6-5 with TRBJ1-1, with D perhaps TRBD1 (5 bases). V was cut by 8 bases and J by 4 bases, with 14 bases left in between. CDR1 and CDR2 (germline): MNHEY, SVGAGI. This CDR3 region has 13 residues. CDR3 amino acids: CASRVGGITEAFF. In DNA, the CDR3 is TGTGCCAGCCGGGTCGGGGGGATCACTGAAGCTTTCTTT.

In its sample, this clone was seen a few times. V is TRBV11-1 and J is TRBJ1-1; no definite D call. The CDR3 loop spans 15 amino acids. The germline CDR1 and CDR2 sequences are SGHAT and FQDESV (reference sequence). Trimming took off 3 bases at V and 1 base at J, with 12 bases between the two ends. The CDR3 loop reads CASSLGPGKNTEAFF. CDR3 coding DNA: TGTGCCAGCAGCTTGGGCCCGGGAAAGAACACTGAAGCTTTCTTT.

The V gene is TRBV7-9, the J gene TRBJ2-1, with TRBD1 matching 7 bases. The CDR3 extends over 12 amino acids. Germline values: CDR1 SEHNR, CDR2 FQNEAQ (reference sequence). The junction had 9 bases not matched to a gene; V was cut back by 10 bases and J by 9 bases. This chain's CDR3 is CATEGQYGEQFF. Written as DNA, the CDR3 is TGTGCCACCGAGGGACAGTATGGTGAGCAGTTCTTC.

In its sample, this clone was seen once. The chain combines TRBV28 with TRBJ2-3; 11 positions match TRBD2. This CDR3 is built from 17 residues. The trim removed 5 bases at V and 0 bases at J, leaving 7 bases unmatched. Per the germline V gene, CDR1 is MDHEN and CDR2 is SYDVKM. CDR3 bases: TGTGCCAGCAGTACCTACCGACTAGCGGGGAGCACAGATACGCAGTATTTT. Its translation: CASSTYRLAGSTDTQYF.

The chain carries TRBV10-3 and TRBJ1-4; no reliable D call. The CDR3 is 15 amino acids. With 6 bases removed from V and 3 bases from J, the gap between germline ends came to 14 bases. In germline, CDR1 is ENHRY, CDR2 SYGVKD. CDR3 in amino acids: CAISEFGLANEKLFF. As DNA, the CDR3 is TGTGCCATCAGCGAATTCGGACTCGCTAATGAAAAACTGTTTTTT.

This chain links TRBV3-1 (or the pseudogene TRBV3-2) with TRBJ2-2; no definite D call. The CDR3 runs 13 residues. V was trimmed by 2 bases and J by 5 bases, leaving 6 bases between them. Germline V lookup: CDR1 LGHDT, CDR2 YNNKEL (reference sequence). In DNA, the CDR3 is TGTGCCAGCAGCCAACCCCTAACCGGGGAGCTGTTTTTT. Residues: CASSQPLTGELFF.

This CDR3 reads CASSGSGRDTDTQYF. In DNA, the CDR3 is TGTGCCAGTAGTGGTAGCGGGAGGGACACAGATACGCAGTATTTT. The rearrangement joins TRBV19 to TRBJ2-3; 11 nucleotides line up with TRBD2. This CDR3 contains 15 residues. In germline, CDR1 is LNHDA, CDR2 SQIVND (reference sequence). Trimming removed 5 bases from V and 2 bases from J; junction bases left unmatched: 3.

This CDR3 reads CASSVPGDSRSNQPQHF. CDR3 bases: TGTGCCAGCAGTGTGCCAGGGGATAGCCGTAGCAATCAGCCCCAGCATTTT. This chain connects TRBV28 to TRBJ1-5, with a tentative D call TRBD1 (6 bases). Germline CDR1 and CDR2: MDHEN and SYDVKM. The ends were cut back, 5 bases at V and 0 bases at J, with 17 bases in the middle. CDR3 length equals 17 residues.

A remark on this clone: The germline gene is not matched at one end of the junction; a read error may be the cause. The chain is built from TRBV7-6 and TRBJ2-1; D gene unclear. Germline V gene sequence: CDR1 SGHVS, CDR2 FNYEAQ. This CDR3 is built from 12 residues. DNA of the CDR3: TGTGCTAGCAGCCCCGTTCTTAGTGAGCAGTTCTTC. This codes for CASSPVLSEQFF.

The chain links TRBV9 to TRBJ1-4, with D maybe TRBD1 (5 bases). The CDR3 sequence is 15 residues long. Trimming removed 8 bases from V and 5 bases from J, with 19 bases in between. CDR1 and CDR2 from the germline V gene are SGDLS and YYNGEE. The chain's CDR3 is CASVTAGQGNEKLFF. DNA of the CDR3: TGTGCCAGTGTGACGGCGGGGCAGGGAAATGAAAAACTGTTTTTT.

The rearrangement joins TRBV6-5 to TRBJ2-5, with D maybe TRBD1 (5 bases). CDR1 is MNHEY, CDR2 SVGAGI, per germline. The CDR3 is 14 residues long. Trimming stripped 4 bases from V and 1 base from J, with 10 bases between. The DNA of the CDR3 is TGTGCCAGCAGTTCGACAGTTTTCCAAGAGACCCAGTACTTC. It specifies CASSSTVFQETQYF.

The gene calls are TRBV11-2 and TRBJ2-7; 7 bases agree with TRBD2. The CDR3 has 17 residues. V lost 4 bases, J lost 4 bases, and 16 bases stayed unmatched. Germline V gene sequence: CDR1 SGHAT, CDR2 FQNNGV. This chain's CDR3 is CASSSPTGGRPSYEQYF. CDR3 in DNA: TGTGCCAGCAGCTCCCCTACGGGCGGGAGACCATCGTACGAGCAGTACTTC. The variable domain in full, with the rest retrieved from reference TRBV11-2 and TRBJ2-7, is EAGVAQSPRYKIIEKRQSVAFWCNPISGHATLYWYQQILGQGPKLLIQFQNNGVVDDSQLPKDRFSAERLKGVDSTLKIQPAKLEDSAVYLCASSSPTGGRPSYEQYFGPGTRLTVT.

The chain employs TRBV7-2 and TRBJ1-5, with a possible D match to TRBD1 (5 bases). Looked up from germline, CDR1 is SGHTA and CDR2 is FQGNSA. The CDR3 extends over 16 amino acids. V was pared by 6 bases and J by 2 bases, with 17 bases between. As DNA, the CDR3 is TGTGCCAGCAGACAAGCATGGGGCTCTGGCAATCAGCCCCAGCATTTT. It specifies CASRQAWGSGNQPQHF.

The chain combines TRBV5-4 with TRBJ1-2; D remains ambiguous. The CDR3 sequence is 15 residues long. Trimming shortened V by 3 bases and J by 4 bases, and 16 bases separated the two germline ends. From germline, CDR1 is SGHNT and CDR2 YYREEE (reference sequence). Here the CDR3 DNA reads TGTGCCAGCAGCTCTTTGTCCGGGGAAGGCTATGGCTACACCTTC. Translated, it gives CASSSLSGEGYGYTF.

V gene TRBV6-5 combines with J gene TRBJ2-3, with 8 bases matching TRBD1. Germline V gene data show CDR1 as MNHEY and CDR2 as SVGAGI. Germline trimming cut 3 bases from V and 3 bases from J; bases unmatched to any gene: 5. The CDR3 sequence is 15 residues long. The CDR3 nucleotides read TGTGCCAGCAGTTATCCACAGGGGGGAACAGATACGCAGTATTTT. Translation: CASSYPQGGTDTQYF.

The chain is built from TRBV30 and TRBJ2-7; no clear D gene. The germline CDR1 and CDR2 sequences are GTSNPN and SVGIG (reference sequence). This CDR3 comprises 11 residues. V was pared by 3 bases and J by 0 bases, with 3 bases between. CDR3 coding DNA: TGTGCCTGGAGCCTCTCCTACGAGCAGTACTTC. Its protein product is CAWSLSYEQYF.

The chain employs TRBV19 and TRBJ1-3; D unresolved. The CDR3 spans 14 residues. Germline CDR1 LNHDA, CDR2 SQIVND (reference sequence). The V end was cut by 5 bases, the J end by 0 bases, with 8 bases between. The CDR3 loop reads CASSFRYSGNTIYF. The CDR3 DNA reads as TGTGCCAGTAGTTTCAGATACTCTGGAAACACCATATATTTT.

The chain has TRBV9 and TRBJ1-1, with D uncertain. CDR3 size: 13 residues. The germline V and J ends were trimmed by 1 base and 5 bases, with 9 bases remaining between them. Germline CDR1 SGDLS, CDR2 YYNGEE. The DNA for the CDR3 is TGTGCCAGCAGCGTAATGAGGGAAACTGAAGCTTTCTTT. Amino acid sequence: CASSVMRETEAFF.

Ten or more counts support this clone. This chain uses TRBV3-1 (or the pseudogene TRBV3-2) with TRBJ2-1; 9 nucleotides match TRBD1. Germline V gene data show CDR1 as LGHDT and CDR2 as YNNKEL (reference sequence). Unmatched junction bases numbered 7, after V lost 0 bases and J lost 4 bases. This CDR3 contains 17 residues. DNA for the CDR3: TGTGCCAGCAGCCAAGAGGGTGGGGACAGGGATTACAATGAGCAGTTCTTC. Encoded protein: CASSQEGGDRDYNEQFF.

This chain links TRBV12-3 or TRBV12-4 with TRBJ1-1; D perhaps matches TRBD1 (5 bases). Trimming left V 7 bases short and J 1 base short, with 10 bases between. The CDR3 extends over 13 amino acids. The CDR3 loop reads CASKLTGNTEAFF. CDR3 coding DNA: TGTGCCAGCAAATTAACAGGGAACACTGAAGCTTTCTTT.